These 18 T cell receptor beta chains were all obtained from the same sample, sequenced in a study of technical replicates of blood from a handful of donors. Assay: immunoSEQ multiplex PCR; the TCRdb copy retains only in-frame clones and omits some. Of tens of thousands of clones in the sample, 90% to 95% were seen once. The sequencing sample was made of T cells isolated from PBMCs. The receptors stem from a human donor in good health.

The chain recombines TRBV6-5 with TRBJ1-2; a possible D gene is TRBD1 (6 bases). Trimming cost V 5 bases and J 4 bases, with 17 bases left between them. This CDR3 spans 15 amino acids. Germline lookup yields CDR1 MNHEY and CDR2 SVGAGI. The CDR3 is CASSGRTAVGYGYTF. CDR3 coding DNA: TGTGCCAGCAGTGGCCGGACAGCTGTCGGCTATGGCTACACCTTC.

The V gene is TRBV5-4, the J gene TRBJ2-2; D ambiguous. Germline V gives CDR1 SGHNT, CDR2 YYREEE (reference sequence). Trimming shortened V by 10 bases and J by 1 base, and 8 bases separated the two germline ends. This CDR3 spans 12 amino acids. CDR3 DNA sequence: TGTGCCCATACTGGGAACACCGGGGAGCTGTTTTTT. This encodes CAHTGNTGELFF. Full variable domain (outside the CDR3, taken from reference TRBV5-4 and TRBJ2-2): ETGVTQSPTHLIKTRGQQVTLRCSSQSGHNTVSWYQQALGQGPQFIFQYYREEENGRGNFPPRFSGLQFPNYSSELNVNALELDDSALYLCAHTGNTGELFFGEGSRLTVL.

The chain is built from TRBV7-9 and TRBJ2-1, with TRBD2 matching over 7 bases. The CDR3 has 17 residues. The ends lost 0 bases at V and 5 bases at J; junction bases unmatched: 10. Germline V gene data show CDR1 as SEHNR and CDR2 as FQNEAQ (reference sequence). CDR3 sequence: CASSLAPREKTDNEQFF. CDR3 in DNA: TGTGCCAGCAGCTTAGCTCCGCGGGAGAAGACGGACAATGAGCAGTTCTTC.

The V call is TRBV2, the J call TRBJ2-7; 7 bases line up with TRBD2. Trimming removed 7 bases from V and 2 bases from J; junction bases left unmatched: 14. The CDR3 has 16 residues. The germline V gene has CDR1 SNHLY and CDR2 FYNNEI. The CDR3 region is CASIGSGQAGAYEQYF. The CDR3 DNA reads TGTGCCAGCATTGGAAGCGGTCAGGCGGGGGCCTACGAGCAGTACTTC.

The chain is built from TRBV7-7 and TRBJ2-2, with 13 bases that match TRBD2. CDR1 and CDR2 (germline): SSHAT, FNYEAQ (reference sequence). This CDR3 has 13 residues. The CDR3 DNA reads as TGTGCTCGGACTAGCGGGAGCACCGGGGAGCTGTTTTTT. Translation gives CARTSGSTGELFF.

The chain employs TRBV30 and TRBJ2-7; a possible D gene is TRBD2 (6 bases). CDR3 length: 15 residues. V dropped 2 bases and J dropped 0 bases, with 14 bases sitting between them. From germline, CDR1 is GTSNPN and CDR2 SVGIG (reference sequence). The CDR3 loop reads CAWSRASAYSYEQYF. CDR3 DNA sequence: TGTGCCTGGAGTCGCGCTAGCGCTTACTCCTACGAGCAGTACTTC. Supplemented by reference TRBV30 and TRBJ2-7, the full variable domain reads SQTIHQWPATLVQPVGSPLSLECTVEGTSNPNLYWYRQAAGRGLQLLFYSVGIGQISSEVPQNLSASRPQDRQFILSSKKLLLSDSGFYLCAWSRASAYSYEQYFGPGTRLTVT.

This clone showed up just a few times. This rearrangement joins TRBV19 to TRBJ1-1; no clear D. CDR1 LNHDA and CDR2 SQIVND come from the germline V gene (reference sequence). The CDR3 has 13 residues. V lost 3 bases, J lost 5 bases, and 10 bases lay in between. The CDR3, as DNA: TGTGCCAGTAGTATTAACAGAAAGACTGAAGCTTTCTTT. Encoded protein: CASSINRKTEAFF.

The chain couples TRBV7-9 to TRBJ1-2, with TRBD1 as a possible D gene (6 bases). Germline CDR1 and CDR2: SEHNR and FQNEAQ (reference sequence). This CDR3 is 15 amino acids long. Trimming removed 1 base at V and 2 bases at J, with 11 bases between. CDR3 in DNA: TGTGCCAGCAGCTTAGGTTATCAGGGGAACTATGGCTACACCTTC. Protein sequence: CASSLGYQGNYGYTF.

V usage is TRBV6-5 and J usage is TRBJ2-7, with 10 bases lining up with TRBD1. This CDR3 has 14 residues. V lost 4 bases and J lost 6; bases outside the gene matches: 6. CDR1 and CDR2 (germline): MNHEY, SVGAGI. CDR3 amino acids: CASSWGTGEVEQYF. In DNA, the CDR3 is TGTGCCAGCAGTTGGGGGACAGGGGAGGTCGAGCAGTACTTC.

As concerns this clone: The same CDR3 can be traced to other DNA sequences in this sample. This chain links TRBV19 with TRBJ2-7; the D gene is possibly TRBD1 (6 bases). The ends were cut back, 4 bases at V and 1 base at J, with 8 bases in the middle. Germline-derived CDR1 and CDR2 are LNHDA and SQIVND (reference sequence). The CDR3 totals 13 residues. CDR3 sequence: CASSRTGSYEQYF. The CDR3 DNA is TGTGCCAGTAGTAGAACAGGGTCCTACGAGCAGTACTTC.

Concerning this clone itself: The DNA is omitted, as the CDR3 cannot be located on it reliably, and the CDR3 follows TCRdb's listing. The chain is built from TRBV9 and TRBJ2-1; the table assigns TRBD2, which was not confirmed against the DNA. Germline V lookup: CDR1 SGDLS, CDR2 YYNGEE. Ends included, the CDR3 has 16 residues. The CDR3 here is CASSVVGSGSMSRPFF.

A single count supports this clone. The chain employs TRBV5-1 and TRBJ1-4; 8 positions match TRBD1. This CDR3 has 16 amino acids. The junction had 5 bases not matched to a gene; V was cut back by 4 bases and J by 0 bases. CDR1 SGHRS and CDR2 YFSETQ come from the germline V gene. The CDR3 sequence is CASSSRTGPTNEKLFF. The CDR3 coding sequence is TGCGCCAGCAGCAGCCGGACAGGGCCAACTAATGAAAAACTGTTTTTT. The full variable domain, rest sourced from reference TRBV5-1 and TRBJ1-4, is KAGVTQTPRYLIKTRGQQVTLSCSPISGHRSVSWYQQTPGQGLQFLFEYFSETQRNKGNFPGRFSGRQFSNSRSEMNVSTLELGDSALYLCASSSRTGPTNEKLFFGSGTQLSVL.

The chain carries TRBV29-1 and TRBJ1-1; no clear D. Germline CDR1 SQVTM, CDR2 ANQGSEA. V was trimmed by 7 bases and J by 2 bases, leaving 11 bases between them. This CDR3 comprises 12 residues. Written as DNA, the CDR3 is TGCAGCGCCCAGACGGGAAACACTGAAGCTTTCTTT. Translation: CSAQTGNTEAFF.

The CDR3 region is CASSLVRQGVSGANVLTF. In DNA, the CDR3 is TGTGCCAGCAGCTTAGTACGGCAGGGGGTGTCAGGGGCCAACGTCCTGACTTTC. The chain couples TRBV11-2 to TRBJ2-6; TRBD1 agrees at 7 bases. J was trimmed by 4 bases and V by 1 base; bases with no gene match: 10. Germline V gives CDR1 SGHAT, CDR2 FQNNGV. The CDR3 consists of 18 residues. Filled out from reference TRBV11-2 and TRBJ2-6, the complete variable domain reads EAGVAQSPRYKIIEKRQSVAFWCNPISGHATLYWYQQILGQGPKLLIQFQNNGVVDDSQLPKDRFSAERLKGVDSTLKIQPAKLEDSAVYLCASSLVRQGVSGANVLTFGAGSRLTVL.

V usage is TRBV18 and J usage is TRBJ1-5, with 9 bases matching TRBD1. The ends lost 5 bases at V and 6 bases at J; junction bases unmatched: 5. This CDR3 spans 14 amino acids. The V gene's germline CDR1 is KGHSH and CDR2 LQKENI. CDR3 bases: TGTGCCAGCTCAAGGGGACAGGGTGGTCAGCCCCAGCATTTT. It codes for CASSRGQGGQPQHF.

This sequence joins TRBV27 and TRBJ2-7; 12 positions match TRBD2. Germline V gene lookup returns CDR1 MNHEY and CDR2 SMNVEV (reference sequence). CDR3 length equals 17 residues. J lost 8 bases, V lost 7 bases, and 18 bases had no gene match. The CDR3 reads CASTILLAGGAISKQYF. CDR3 in DNA: TGTGCCAGCACCATTCTTCTAGCGGGAGGGGCCATTAGCAAGCAGTACTTC.

This chain uses TRBV6-5 with TRBJ1-1, with D uncertain. The CDR3 loop spans 14 amino acids. The germline CDR1 and CDR2 sequences are MNHEY and SVGAGI. Trimming took 6 bases from V and 1 from J, leaving 12 bases between them. The chain's CDR3 is CASSEPGRNTEAFF. For the CDR3, the DNA is TGTGCCAGCAGCGAACCCGGGAGGAACACTGAAGCTTTCTTT.

The chain uses TRBV1 and TRBJ1-1. TRBV1 is tagged as a pseudogene. This CDR3 is 11 amino acids long. CDR3 protein: CTSRLMTEAFF. The DNA for the CDR3 is TGCACCAGCAGACTGATGACTGAAGCTTTCTTT.